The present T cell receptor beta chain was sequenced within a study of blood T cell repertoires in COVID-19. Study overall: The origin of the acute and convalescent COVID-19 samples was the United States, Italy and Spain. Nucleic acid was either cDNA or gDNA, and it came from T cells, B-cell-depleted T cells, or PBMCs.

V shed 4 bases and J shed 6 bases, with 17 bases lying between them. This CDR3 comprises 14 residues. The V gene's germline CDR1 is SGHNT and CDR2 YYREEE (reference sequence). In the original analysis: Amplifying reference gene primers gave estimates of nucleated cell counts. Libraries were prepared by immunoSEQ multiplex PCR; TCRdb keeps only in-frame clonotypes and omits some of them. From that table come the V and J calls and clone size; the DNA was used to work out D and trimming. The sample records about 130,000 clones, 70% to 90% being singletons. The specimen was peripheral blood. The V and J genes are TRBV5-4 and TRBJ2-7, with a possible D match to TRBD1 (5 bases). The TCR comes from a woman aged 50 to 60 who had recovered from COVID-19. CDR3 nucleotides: TGTGCCAGCAGCCCCGGGCGCCAGGGTGCCGAGCAGTACTTC. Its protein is CASSPGRQGAEQYF.